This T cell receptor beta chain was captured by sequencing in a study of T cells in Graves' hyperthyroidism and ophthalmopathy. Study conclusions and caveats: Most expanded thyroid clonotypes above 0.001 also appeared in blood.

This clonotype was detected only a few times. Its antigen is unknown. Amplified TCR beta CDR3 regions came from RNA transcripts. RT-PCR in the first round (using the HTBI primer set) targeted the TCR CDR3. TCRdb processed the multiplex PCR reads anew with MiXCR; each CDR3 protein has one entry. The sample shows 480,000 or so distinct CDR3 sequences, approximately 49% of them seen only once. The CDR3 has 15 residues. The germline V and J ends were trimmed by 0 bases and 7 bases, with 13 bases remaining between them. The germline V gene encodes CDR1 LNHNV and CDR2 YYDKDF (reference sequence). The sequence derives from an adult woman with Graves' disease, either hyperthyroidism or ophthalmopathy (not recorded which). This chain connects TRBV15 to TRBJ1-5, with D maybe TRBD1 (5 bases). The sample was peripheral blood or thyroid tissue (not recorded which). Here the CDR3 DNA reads TGTGCCACCAGCAGAGATCCAGGGTGGACCCAGCCCCAGCATTTT. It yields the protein CATSRDPGWTQPQHF.